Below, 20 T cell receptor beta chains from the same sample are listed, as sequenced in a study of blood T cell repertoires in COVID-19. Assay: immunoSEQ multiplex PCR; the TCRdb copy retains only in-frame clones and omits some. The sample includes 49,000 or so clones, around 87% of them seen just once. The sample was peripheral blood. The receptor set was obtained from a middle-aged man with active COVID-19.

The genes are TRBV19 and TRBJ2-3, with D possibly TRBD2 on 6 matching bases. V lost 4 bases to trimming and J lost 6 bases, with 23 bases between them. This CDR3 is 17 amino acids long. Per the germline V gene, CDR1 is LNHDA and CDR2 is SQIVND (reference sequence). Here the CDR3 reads CASSTGTGRIRSDTQYF. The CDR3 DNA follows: TGTGCCAGTAGTACAGGGACTGGGAGAATTCGATCGGATACGCAGTATTTT.

CDR3 sequence (DNA): TGTGCCAGCAGCCAAAACCTGGCCAACGGAGATCAGCCCCAGCATTTT. Translation: CASSQNLANGDQPQHF. The chain uses TRBV5-5 and TRBJ1-5; D is undetermined. The length of the CDR3 is 16 residues. V shed 4 bases and J shed 5 bases, with 19 bases lying between them. Germline V gene sequence: CDR1 SGHKS, CDR2 YYEKEE (reference sequence).

The CDR3 DNA reads TGCGCCAGCAGCCAGGGGGACCCCCGCACAGATACGCAGTATTTT. It specifies CASSQGDPRTDTQYF. V and J are TRBV5-1 and TRBJ2-3; TRBD1 matches 7 bases. The junction had 6 bases not matched to a gene; V was cut back by 4 bases and J by 1 base. CDR3 length: 15 amino acids. The germline CDR1 and CDR2 sequences are SGHRS and YFSETQ.

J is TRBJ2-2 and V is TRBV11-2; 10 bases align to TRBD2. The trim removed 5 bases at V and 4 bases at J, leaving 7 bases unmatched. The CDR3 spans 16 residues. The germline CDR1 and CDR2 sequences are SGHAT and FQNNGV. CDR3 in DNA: TGTGCCAGCAGCCCACAGCGGGGGGGGGCCACCGGGGAGCTGTTTTTT. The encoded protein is CASSPQRGGATGELFF.

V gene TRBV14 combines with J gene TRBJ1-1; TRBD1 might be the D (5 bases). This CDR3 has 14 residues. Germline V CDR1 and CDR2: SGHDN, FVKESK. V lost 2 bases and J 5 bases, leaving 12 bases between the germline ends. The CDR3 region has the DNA TGTGCCAGCAGCCAATATCGCGGGGGAACTGAAGCTTTCTTT. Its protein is CASSQYRGGTEAFF.

The CDR3 DNA sequence: TGTGCCAGCTACGGTTCCCCGGGGGTCGGGGAGCTGTTTTTT. It is translated as CASYGSPGVGELFF. The chain employs TRBV5-8 and TRBJ2-2; D is perhaps TRBD2 (6 bases). The CDR3 spans 14 residues. V lost 7 bases and J lost 7, with 17 bases in between. The germline V gene encodes CDR1 SGHTS and CDR2 YDEGEE.

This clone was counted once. For the CDR3, the DNA is TGTGCCAGCTCACCAACGGCCAGCTCACAGGGCGAGCAGTACTTC. It is translated as CASSPTASSQGEQYF. The chain recombines TRBV18 with TRBJ2-7, with D perhaps TRBD1 (6 bases). Trimming shortened V by 2 bases and J by 6 bases, and 17 bases separated the two germline ends. CDR1 KGHSH and CDR2 LQKENI come from the germline V gene. The CDR3 runs 15 residues. The whole variable domain, filled in from reference TRBV18 and TRBJ2-7, reads NAGVMQNPRHLVRRRGQEARLRCSPMKGHSHVYWYRQLPEEGLKFMVYLQKENIIDESGMPKERFSAEFPKEGPSILRIQQVVRGDSAAYFCASSPTASSQGEQYFGPGTRLTVT.

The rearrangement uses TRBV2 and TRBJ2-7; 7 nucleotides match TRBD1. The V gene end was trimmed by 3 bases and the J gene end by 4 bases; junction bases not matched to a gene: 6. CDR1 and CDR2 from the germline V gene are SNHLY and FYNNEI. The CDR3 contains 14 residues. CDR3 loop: CASSELGDRYEQYF. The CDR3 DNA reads TGTGCCAGCAGTGAGTTAGGGGACAGATACGAGCAGTACTTC. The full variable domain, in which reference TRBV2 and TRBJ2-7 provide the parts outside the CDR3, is EPEVTQTPSHQVTQMGQEVILRCVPISNHLYFYWYRQILGQKVEFLVSFYNNEISEKSEIFDDQFSVERPDGSNFTLKIRSTKLEDSAMYFCASSELGDRYEQYFGPGTRLTVT.

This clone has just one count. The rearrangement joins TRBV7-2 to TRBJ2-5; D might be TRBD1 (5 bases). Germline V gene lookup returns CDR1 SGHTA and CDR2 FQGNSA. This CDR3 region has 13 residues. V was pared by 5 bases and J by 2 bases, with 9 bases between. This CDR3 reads CASSRQIQETQYF. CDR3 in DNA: TGTGCCAGCAGCCGACAGATACAAGAGACCCAGTACTTC.

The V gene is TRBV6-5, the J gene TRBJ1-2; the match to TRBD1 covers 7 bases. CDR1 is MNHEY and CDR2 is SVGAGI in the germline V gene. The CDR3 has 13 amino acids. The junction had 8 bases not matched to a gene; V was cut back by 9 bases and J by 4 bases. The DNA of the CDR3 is TGTGCCAGGTCGACAGGGTCTGGCTATGGCTACACCTTC. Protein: CARSTGSGYGYTF.

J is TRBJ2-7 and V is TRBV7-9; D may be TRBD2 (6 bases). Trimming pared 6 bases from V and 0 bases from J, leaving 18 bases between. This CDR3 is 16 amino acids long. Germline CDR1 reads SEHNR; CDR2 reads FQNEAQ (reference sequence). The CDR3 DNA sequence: TGTGCCAGCAGTCCTCCGGGACTGCAAGGCTCCTACGAGCAGTACTTC. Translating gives CASSPPGLQGSYEQYF.

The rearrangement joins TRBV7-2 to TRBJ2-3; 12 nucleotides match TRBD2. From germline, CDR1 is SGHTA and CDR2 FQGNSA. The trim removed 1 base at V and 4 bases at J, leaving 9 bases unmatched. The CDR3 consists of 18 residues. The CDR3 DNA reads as TGTGCCAGCAGCTTAGTTGTACGGTCTAGCGGGGGGGCAGATACGCAGTATTTT. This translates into CASSLVVRSSGGADTQYF.

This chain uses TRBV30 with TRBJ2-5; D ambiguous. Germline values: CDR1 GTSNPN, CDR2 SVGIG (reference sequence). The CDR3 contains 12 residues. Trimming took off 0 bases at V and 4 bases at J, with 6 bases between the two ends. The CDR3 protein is CAWSVLGETQYF. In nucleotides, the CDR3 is TGTGCCTGGAGTGTACTTGGAGAGACCCAGTACTTC.

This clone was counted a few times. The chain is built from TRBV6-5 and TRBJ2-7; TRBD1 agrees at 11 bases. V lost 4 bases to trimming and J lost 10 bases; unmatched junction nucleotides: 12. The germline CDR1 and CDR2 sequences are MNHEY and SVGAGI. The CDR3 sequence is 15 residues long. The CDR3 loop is CASSSPSGTGGFQYF. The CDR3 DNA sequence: TGTGCCAGCAGTTCCCCCTCCGGGACAGGGGGGTTTCAGTACTTC.

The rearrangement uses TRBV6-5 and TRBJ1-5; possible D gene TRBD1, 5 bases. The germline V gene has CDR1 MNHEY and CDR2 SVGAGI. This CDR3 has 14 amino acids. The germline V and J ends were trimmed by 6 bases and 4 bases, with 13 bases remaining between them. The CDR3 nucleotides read TGTGCCAGCAGCCTCCATCAGGGAAATCAGCCCCAGCATTTT. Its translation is CASSLHQGNQPQHF.

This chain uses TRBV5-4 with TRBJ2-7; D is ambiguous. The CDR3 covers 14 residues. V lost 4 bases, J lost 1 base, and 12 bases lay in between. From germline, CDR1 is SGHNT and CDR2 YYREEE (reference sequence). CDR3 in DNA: TGTGCCAGCAGCCCGTTGGAGAGATCCTACGAGCAGTACTTC. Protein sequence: CASSPLERSYEQYF.

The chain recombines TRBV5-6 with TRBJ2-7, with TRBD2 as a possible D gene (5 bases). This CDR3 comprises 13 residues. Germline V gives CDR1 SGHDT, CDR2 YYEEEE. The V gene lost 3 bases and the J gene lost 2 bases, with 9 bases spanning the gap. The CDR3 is CASSWSGTYEQYF. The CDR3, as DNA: TGTGCCAGCAGCTGGAGCGGCACCTACGAGCAGTACTTC.

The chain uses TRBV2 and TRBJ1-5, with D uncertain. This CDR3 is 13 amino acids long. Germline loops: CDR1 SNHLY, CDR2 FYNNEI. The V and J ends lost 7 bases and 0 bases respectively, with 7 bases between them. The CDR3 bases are TGTGCCAGCAAGAGGTATAGCAATCAGCCCCAGCATTTT. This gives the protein CASKRYSNQPQHF.

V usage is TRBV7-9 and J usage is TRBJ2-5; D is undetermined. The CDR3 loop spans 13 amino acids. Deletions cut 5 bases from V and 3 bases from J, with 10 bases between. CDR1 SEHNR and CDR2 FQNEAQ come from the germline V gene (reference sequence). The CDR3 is CASSPTLKETQYF. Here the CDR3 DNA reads TGTGCCAGCAGCCCGACTCTCAAAGAGACCCAGTACTTC.

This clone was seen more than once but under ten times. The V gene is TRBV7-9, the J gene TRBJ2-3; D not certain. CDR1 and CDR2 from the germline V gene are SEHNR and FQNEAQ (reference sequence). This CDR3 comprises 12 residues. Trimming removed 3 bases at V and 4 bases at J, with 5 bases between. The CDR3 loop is CASSFPADTQYF. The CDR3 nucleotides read TGTGCCAGCAGCTTCCCCGCAGATACGCAGTATTTT.